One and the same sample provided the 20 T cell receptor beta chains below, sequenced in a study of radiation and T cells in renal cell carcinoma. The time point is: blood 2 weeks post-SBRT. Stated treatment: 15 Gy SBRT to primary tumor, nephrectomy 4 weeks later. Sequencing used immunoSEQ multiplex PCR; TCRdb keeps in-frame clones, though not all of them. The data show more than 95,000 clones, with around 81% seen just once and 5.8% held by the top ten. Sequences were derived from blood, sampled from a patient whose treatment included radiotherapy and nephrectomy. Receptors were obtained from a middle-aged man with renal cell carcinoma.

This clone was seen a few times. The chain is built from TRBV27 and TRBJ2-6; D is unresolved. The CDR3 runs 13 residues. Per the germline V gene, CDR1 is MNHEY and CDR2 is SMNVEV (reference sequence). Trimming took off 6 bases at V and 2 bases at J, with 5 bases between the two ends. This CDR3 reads CASRLPGANVLTF. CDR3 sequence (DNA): TGTGCCAGCAGACTTCCTGGGGCCAACGTCCTGACTTTC.

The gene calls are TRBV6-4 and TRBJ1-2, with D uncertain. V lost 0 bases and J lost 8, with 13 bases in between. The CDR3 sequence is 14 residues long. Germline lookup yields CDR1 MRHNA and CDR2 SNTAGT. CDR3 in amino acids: CASSDSWNGGGYTF. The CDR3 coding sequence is TGTGCCAGCAGTGACTCGTGGAACGGAGGGGGCTACACCTTC.

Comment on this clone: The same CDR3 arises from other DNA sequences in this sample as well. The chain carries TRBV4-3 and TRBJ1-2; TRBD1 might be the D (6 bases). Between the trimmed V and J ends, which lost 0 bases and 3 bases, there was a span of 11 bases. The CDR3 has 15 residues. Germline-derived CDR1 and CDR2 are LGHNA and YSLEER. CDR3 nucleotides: TGCGCCAGCAGCCAAGATTCAGGGGCGGACTATGGCTACACCTTC. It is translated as CASSQDSGADYGYTF.

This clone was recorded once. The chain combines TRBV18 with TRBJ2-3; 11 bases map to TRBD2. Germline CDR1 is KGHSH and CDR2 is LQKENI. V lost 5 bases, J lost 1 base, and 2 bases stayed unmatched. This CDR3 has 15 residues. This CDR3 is CASSTTSGGTDTQYF. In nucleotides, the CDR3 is TGTGCCAGCTCAACGACTAGCGGGGGCACAGATACGCAGTATTTT.

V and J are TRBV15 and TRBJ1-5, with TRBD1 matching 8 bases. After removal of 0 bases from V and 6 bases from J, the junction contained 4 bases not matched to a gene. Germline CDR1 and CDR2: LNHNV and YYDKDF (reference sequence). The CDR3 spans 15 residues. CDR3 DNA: TGTGCCACCAGCAGAGAGCAGGGGGCATTTCAGCCCCAGCATTTT. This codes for CATSREQGAFQPQHF.

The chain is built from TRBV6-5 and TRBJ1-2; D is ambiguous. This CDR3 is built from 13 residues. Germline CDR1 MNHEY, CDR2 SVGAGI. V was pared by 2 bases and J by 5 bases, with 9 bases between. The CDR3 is CASSYADGYGYTF. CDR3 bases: TGTGCCAGCAGTTACGCCGACGGTTATGGCTACACCTTC.

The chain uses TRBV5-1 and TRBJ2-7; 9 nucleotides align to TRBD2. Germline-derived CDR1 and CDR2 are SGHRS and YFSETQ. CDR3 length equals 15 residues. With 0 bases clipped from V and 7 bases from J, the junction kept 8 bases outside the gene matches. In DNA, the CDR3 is TGCGCCAGCAGCTTGGGCATAGCGGGAGTCGAGGAGCAGTACTTC. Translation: CASSLGIAGVEEQYF.

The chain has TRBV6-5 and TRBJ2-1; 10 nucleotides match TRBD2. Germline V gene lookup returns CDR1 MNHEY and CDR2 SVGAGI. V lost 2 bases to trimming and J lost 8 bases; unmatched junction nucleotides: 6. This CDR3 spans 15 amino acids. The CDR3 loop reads CASSYRSSGSDEQFF. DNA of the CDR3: TGTGCCAGCAGTTACCGTTCTAGCGGGAGCGATGAGCAGTTCTTC.

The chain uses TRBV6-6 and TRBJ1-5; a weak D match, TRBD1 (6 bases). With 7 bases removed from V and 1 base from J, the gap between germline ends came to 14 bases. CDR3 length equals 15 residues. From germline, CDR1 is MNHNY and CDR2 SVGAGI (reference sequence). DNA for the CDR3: TGTGCCAGCACTCAAACGGGGACAAGCAATCAGCCCCAGCATTTT. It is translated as CASTQTGTSNQPQHF.

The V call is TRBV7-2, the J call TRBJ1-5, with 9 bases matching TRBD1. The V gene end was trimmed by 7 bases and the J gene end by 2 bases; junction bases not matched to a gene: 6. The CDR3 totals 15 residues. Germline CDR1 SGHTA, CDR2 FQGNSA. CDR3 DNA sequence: TGTGCCAGCACCACAGGGGGCGCTGGCAATCAGCCCCAGCATTTT. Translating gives CASTTGGAGNQPQHF.

CDR3 bases: TGTGCCAGCAGACCCCGGTTAGGGGTCCAAACCTACGAGCAGTACTTC. Translation: CASRPRLGVQTYEQYF. The chain joins TRBV27 to TRBJ2-7; the D gene is possibly TRBD1 (5 bases). Per the germline V gene, CDR1 is MNHEY and CDR2 is SMNVEV (reference sequence). The CDR3 length is 16 residues. Trimming took off 6 bases at V and 2 bases at J, with 20 bases between the two ends.

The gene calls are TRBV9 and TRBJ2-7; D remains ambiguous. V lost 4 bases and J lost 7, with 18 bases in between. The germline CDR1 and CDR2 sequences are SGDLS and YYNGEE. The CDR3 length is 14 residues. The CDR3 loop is CASSPDRWEREQYF. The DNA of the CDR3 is TGTGCCAGCAGCCCCGATCGGTGGGAACGGGAGCAGTACTTC.

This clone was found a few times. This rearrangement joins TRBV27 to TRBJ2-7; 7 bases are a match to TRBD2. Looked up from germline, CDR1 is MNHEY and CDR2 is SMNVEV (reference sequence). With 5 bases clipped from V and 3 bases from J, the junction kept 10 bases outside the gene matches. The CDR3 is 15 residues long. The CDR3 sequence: CASSRQAGSLYEQYF. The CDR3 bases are TGTGCCAGCAGTCGGCAAGCGGGGAGCCTCTACGAGCAGTACTTC.

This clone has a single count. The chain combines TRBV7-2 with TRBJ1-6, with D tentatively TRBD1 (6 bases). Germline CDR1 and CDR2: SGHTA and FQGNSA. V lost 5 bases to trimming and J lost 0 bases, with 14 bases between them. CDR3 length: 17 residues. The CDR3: CASSPDRPSSYNSPLHF. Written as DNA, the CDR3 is TGTGCCAGCAGCCCAGACAGGCCGAGCTCCTATAATTCACCCCTCCACTTT.

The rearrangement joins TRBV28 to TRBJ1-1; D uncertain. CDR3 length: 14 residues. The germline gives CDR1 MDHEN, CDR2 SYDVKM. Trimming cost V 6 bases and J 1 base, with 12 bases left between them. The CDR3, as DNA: TGTGCCAGCAGGACCGGAGCCCCGAACACTGAAGCTTTCTTT. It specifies CASRTGAPNTEAFF.

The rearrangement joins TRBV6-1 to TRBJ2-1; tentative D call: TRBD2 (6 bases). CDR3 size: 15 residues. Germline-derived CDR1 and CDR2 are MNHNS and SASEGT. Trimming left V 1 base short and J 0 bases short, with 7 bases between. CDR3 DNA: TGTGCCAGCAGTGAAGGGAGGGGCTCCTACAATGAGCAGTTCTTC. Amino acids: CASSEGRGSYNEQFF.

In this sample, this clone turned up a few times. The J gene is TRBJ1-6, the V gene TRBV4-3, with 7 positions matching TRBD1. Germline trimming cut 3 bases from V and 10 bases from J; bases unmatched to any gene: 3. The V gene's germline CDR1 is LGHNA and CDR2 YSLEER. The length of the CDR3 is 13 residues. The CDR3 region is CASSQNRGSPLHF. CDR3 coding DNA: TGCGCCAGCAGCCAGAACAGGGGATCACCCCTCCACTTT.

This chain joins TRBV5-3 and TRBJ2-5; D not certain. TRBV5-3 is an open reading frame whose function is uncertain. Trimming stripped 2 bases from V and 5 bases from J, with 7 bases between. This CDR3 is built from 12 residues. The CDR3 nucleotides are TGTGCCAGAAGCTTTTGTGAGGAGACCCAGTACTTC. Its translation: CARSFCEETQYF.

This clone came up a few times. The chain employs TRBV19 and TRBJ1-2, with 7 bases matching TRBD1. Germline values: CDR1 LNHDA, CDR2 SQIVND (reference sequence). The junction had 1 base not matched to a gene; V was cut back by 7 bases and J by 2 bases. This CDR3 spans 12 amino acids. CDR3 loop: CASKTGNYGYTF. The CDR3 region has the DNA TGTGCCAGTAAGACAGGGAACTATGGCTACACCTTC.

CDR3 bases: TGTGCCGGAACAGAATTCTCGCCTGCCTGGGAGCTGTTTTTT. Translated, it gives CAGTEFSPAWELFF. V gene TRBV30 combines with J gene TRBJ2-2; D unclear. This CDR3 spans 14 amino acids. V shed 8 bases and J shed 9 bases, with 22 bases lying between them. Per the germline V gene, CDR1 is GTSNPN and CDR2 is SVGIG (reference sequence).